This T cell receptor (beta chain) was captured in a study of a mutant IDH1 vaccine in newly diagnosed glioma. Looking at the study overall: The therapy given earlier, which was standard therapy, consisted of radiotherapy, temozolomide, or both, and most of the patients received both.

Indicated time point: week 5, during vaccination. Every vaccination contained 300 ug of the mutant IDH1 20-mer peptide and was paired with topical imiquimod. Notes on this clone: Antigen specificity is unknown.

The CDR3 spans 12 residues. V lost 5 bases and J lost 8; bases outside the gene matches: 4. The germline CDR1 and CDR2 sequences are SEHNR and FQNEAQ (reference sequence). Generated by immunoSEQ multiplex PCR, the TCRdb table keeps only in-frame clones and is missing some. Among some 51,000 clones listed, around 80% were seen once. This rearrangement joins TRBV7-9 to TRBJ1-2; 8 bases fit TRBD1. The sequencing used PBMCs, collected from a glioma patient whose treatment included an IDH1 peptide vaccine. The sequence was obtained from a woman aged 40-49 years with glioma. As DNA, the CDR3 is TGTGCCAGCAGCCCAGGGGGCTGGGGCTACACCTTC. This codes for CASSPGGWGYTF. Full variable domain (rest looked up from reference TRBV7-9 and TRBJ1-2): DTGVSQNPRHKITKRGQNVTFRCDPISEHNRLYWYRQTLGQGPEFLTYFQNEAQLEKSRLLSDRFSAERPKGSFSTLEIQRTEQGDSAMYLCASSPGGWGYTFGSGTRLTVV.